Below, 23 T cell receptor beta chains from the same sample are listed, as sequenced in a study of T cells expressing NK-cell markers. TCRdb reprocessed the 5' RACE reads, keeping one entry per CDR3 protein, no DNA. Its table lists about 540,000 distinct CDR3 sequences. What was sequenced was blood T cells: a sorted CD56 or NKG2C T cell subset, CD4+ or CD8+ T cells, or bulk PBMC T cells (not recorded which). The receptors were sampled from a man aged 18-30 years in good health.

The rearrangement joins TRBV20-1 to TRBJ2-1; TCRdb returns TRBD2, unconfirmable since there is no DNA. The CDR3 spans 15 residues. Germline V CDR1 and CDR2: DFQATT, SNEGSKA (reference sequence). The CDR3 here is CSVHLLAGARAEQFF.

V and J are TRBV10-3 and TRBJ1-2. CDR3 length: 14 amino acids. Per germline, CDR1 ENHRY and CDR2 SYGVKD. The CDR3 sequence: CAISDREGRVGYTF.

The rearrangement links TRBV6-5 to TRBJ2-4; TCRdb indicates TRBD1, and absent DNA this call remains unverified. In germline, CDR1 is MNHEY, CDR2 SVGAGI. This CDR3 region has 16 residues. The CDR3 protein is CASSSSQPQAKNIQYF.

This chain uses TRBV20-1 with TRBJ1-1; TCRdb's D call of TRBD1 is untestable without DNA. The CDR3 has 15 amino acids. Per the germline V gene, CDR1 is DFQATT and CDR2 is SNEGSKA (reference sequence). CDR3 protein: CSARDPQGEGTEAFF.

This rearrangement joins TRBV30 to TRBJ2-3; TCRdb calls TRBD2, which cannot be checked without DNA. Germline V gene lookup returns CDR1 GTSNPN and CDR2 SVGIG (reference sequence). The CDR3 is 16 residues long. CDR3 sequence reads: CAWSEGLVVAADTQYF.

V gene TRBV15 combines with J gene TRBJ2-3. The CDR3 loop spans 13 amino acids. CDR1 is LNHNV and CDR2 is YYDKDF in the germline V gene (reference sequence). CDR3 residues: CATRPRLADTQYF.

CDR3 protein: CASSLPLAGRTNEQFF. The genes are TRBV18 and TRBJ2-1; the D call from TCRdb, TRBD2, cannot be confirmed without DNA. This CDR3 is built from 16 residues. Per germline, CDR1 KGHSH and CDR2 LQKENI.

V and J are TRBV29-1 and TRBJ2-1; TCRdb outputs TRBD2, but without DNA this stays unchecked. Germline V gene data show CDR1 as SQVTM and CDR2 as ANQGSEA. This CDR3 spans 16 amino acids. The CDR3 sequence: CSAVGRVGGRVNEQFF.

The chain links TRBV20-1 to TRBJ1-1; TCRdb's D gene call, TRBD1, goes unchecked for lack of DNA. The CDR3 spans 13 residues. Germline-derived CDR1 and CDR2 are DFQATT and SNEGSKA (reference sequence). CDR3 residues: CSARTGGETEAFF.

The chain joins TRBV20-1 to TRBJ2-7. This CDR3 contains 13 residues. Germline CDR1 reads DFQATT; CDR2 reads SNEGSKA (reference sequence). The chain's CDR3 is CSARDSWSREQYF.

The V call is TRBV5-4, the J call TRBJ2-5. Germline V gene lookup returns CDR1 SGHNT and CDR2 YYREEE (reference sequence). The CDR3 loop spans 14 amino acids. This CDR3 reads CASSLDLPGETQYF.

The genes are TRBV6-5 and TRBJ2-2; there is no DNA to check the TCRdb D call of TRBD2. Per germline, CDR1 MNHEY and CDR2 SVGAGI. The CDR3 consists of 16 residues. CDR3 in amino acids: CASSYSREGYTGELFF.

The CDR3 loop reads CATSSWGRDGQFF. The V gene is TRBV15, the J gene TRBJ2-1; without DNA, the TCRdb call of TRBD1 cannot be checked. CDR1 and CDR2 (germline): LNHNV, YYDKDF (reference sequence). CDR3 length: 13 amino acids.

This chain links TRBV9 with TRBJ1-4; the TCRdb D gene call, TRBD1, has no DNA to confirm it. The length of the CDR3 is 15 residues. Germline loops: CDR1 SGDLS, CDR2 YYNGEE. This CDR3 reads CASSPGQGVNEKLFF. Together with reference TRBV9 and TRBJ1-4, the CDR3 gives the full variable domain: DSGVTQTPKHLITATGQRVTLRCSPRSGDLSVYWYQQSLDQGLQFLIQYYNGEERAKGNILERFSAQQFPDLHSELNLSSLELGDSALYFCASSPGQGVNEKLFFGSGTQLSVL.

The chain carries TRBV5-1 and TRBJ1-3. The CDR3 consists of 13 residues. Germline CDR1 is SGHRS and CDR2 is YFSETQ. CDR3 sequence: CASSGDSGNTIYF.

The gene calls are TRBV29-1 and TRBJ2-4. The CDR3 totals 14 residues. Germline CDR1 and CDR2: SQVTM and ANQGSEA. CDR3 sequence reads: CSVSGGQAKNIQYF.

The V and J genes are TRBV28 and TRBJ2-7. The germline gives CDR1 MDHEN, CDR2 SYDVKM. CDR3 length: 12 residues. The CDR3 spells CASSFSRPEQYF.

This chain joins TRBV29-1 and TRBJ2-5; the D gene TCRdb calls, TRBD1, cannot be checked with no DNA. Germline loops: CDR1 SQVTM, CDR2 ANQGSEA. The CDR3 totals 14 residues. CDR3 region: CSVELDTSQETQYF.

The chain combines TRBV9 with TRBJ1-3. The germline V gene encodes CDR1 SGDLS and CDR2 YYNGEE. The CDR3 is made up of 15 amino acids. CDR3 sequence: CASSVYSSSGNTIYF.

The chain recombines TRBV28 with TRBJ2-5; checking the TCRdb D call of TRBD1 is not possible without DNA. This CDR3 has 15 residues. Germline V gene sequence: CDR1 MDHEN, CDR2 SYDVKM. This CDR3 reads CASSAPPGTGETQYF.

The chain links TRBV25-1 to TRBJ2-1; the TRBD2 assignment by TCRdb is unverifiable without DNA. CDR3 size: 16 residues. Germline assignment: CDR1 MGHDK and CDR2 SYGVNS. This CDR3 is CASSEWGGGAGNEQFF.

The rearrangement links TRBV10-2 to TRBJ2-5. CDR3 size: 18 residues. The germline gives CDR1 WSHSY, CDR2 SAAADI. The chain's CDR3 is CASSEVGLGAVTQETQYF.

This chain connects TRBV7-9 to TRBJ2-3; TCRdb calls TRBD2, which cannot be checked without DNA. Germline V gives CDR1 SEHNR, CDR2 FQNEAQ (reference sequence). The CDR3 runs to 20 residues. This CDR3 reads CASSFRGGQRTSGSTDTQYF.